This T cell receptor (beta chain) was captured by sequencing in a study of monozygotic twins with inflammatory bowel disease. TCRdb reprocessed the 5' RACE reads, keeping one entry per CDR3 protein, no DNA. The specimen's table records about 330,000 distinct CDR3 sequences. The TCR sequence derives from a human donor with ulcerative colitis or Crohn's disease, or a healthy co-twin of an affected twin (not recorded which). Source material: blood.

CDR3 loop: CASSFRTILSTDTQYF. The rearrangement links TRBV5-1 to TRBJ2-3; TCRdb's D call of TRBD2 is untestable without DNA. The germline CDR1 and CDR2 sequences are SGHRS and YFSETQ. This CDR3 comprises 16 residues.